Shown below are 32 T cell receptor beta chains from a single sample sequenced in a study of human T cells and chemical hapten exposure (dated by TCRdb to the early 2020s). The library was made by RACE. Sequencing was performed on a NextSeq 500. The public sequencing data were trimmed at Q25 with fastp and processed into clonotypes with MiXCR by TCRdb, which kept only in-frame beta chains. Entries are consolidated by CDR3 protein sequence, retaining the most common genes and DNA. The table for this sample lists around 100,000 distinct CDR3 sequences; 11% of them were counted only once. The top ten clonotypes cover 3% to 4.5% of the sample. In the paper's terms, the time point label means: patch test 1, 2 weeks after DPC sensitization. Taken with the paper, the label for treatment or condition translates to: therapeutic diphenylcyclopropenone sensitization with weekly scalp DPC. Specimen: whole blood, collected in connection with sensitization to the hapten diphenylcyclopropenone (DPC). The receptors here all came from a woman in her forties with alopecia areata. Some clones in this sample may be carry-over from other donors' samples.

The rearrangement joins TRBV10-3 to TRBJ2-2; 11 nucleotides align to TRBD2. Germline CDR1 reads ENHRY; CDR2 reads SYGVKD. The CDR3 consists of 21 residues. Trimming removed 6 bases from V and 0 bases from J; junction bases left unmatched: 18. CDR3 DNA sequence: TGTGCCATCAGGACAGCCTCCGGGACTAGCGGAGCAAACGCGAACACCGGGGAGCTGTTTTTT. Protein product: CAIRTASGTSGANANTGELFF.

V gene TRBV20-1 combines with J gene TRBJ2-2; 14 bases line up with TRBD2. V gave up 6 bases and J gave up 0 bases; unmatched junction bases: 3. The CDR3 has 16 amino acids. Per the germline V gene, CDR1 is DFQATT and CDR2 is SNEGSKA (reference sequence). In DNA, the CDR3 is TGCAGTGCCCAGACTAGCGGGAGGGCGAACACCGGGGAGCTGTTTTTT. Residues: CSAQTSGRANTGELFF.

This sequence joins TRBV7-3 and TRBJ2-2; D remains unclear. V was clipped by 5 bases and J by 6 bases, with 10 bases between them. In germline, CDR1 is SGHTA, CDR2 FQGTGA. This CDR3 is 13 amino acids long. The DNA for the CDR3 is TGTGCCAGCAGCAACCCGAATGCCGGGGAGCTGTTTTTT. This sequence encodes CASSNPNAGELFF. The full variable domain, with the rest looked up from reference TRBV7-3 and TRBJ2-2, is GAGVSQTPSNKVTEKGKYVELRCDPISGHTALYWYRQSLGQGPEFLIYFQGTGAADDSGLPNDRFFAVRPEGSVSTLKIQRTERGDSAVYLCASSNPNAGELFFGEGSRLTVL.

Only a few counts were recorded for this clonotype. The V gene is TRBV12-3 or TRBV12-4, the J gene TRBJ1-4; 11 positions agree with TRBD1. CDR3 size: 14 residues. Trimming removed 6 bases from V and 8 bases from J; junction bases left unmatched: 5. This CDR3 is CASSPGTGGEKLFF. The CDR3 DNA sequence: TGTGCCAGCAGCCCCGGGACAGGGGGGGAAAAACTGTTTTTT.

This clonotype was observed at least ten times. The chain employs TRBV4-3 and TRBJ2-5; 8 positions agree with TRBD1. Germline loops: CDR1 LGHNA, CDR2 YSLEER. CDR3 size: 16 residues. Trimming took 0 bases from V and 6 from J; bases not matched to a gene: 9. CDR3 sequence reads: CASSQDATGVRKTQYF. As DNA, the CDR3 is TGCGCCAGCAGCCAAGATGCGACAGGGGTTAGAAAGACCCAGTACTTC.

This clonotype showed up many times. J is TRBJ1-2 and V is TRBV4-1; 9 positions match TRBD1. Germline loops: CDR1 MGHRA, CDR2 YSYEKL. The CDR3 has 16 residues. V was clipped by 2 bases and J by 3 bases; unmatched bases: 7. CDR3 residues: CASSQSGTGTDYGYTF. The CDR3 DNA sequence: TGCGCCAGCAGCCAATCCGGGACAGGGACTGACTATGGCTACACCTTC.

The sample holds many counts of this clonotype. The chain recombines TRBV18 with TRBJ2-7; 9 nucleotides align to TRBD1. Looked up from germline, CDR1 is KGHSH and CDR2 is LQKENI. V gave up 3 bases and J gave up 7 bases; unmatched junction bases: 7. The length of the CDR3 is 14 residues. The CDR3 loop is CASSPPGQGREQYF. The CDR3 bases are TGTGCCAGCTCACCGCCGGGACAGGGTCGGGAGCAGTACTTC. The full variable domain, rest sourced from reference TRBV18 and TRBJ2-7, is NAGVMQNPRHLVRRRGQEARLRCSPMKGHSHVYWYRQLPEEGLKFMVYLQKENIIDESGMPKERFSAEFPKEGPSILRIQQVVRGDSAAYFCASSPPGQGREQYFGPGTRLTVT.

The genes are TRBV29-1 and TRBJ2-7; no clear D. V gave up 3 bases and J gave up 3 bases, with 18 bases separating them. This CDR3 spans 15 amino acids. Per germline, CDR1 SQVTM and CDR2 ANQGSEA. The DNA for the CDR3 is TGCAGCGTTGATAAAATGGTGGGCGGCTACTACGAGCAGTACTTC. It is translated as CSVDKMVGGYYEQYF.

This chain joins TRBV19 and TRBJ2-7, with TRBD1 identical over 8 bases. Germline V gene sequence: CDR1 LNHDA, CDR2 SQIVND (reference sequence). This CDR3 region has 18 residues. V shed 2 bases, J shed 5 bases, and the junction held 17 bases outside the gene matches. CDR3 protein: CASSITLRSGGEFNEQYF. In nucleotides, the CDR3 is TGTGCCAGTAGTATAACCCTTCGATCAGGGGGCGAATTCAACGAGCAGTACTTC.

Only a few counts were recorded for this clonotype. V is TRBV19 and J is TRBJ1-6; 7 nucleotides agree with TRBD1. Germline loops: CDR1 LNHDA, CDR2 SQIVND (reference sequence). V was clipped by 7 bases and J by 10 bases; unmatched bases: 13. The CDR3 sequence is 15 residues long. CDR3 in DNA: TGTGCCAGTACCCCAGGGGGGAGGAGAGGCTCACCCCTCCACTTT. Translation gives CASTPGGRRGSPLHF.

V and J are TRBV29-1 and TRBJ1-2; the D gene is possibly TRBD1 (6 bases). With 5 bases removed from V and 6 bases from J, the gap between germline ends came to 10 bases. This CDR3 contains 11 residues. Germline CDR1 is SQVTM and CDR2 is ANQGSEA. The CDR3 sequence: CSVRTGNGYTF. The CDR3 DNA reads TGCAGCGTTCGTACAGGGAATGGCTACACCTTC. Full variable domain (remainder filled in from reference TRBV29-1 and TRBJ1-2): SAVISQKPSRDICQRGTSLTIQCQVDSQVTMMFWYRQQPGQSLTLIATANQGSEATYESGFVIDKFPISRPNLTFSTLTVSNMSPEDSSIYLCSVRTGNGYTFGSGTRLTVV.

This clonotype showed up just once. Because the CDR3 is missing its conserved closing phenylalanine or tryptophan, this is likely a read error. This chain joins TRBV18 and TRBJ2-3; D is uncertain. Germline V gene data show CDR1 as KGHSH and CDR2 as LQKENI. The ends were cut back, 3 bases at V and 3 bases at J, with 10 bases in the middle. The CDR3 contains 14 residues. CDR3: CASSPWASTDTQYL. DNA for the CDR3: TGTGCCAGCTCACCTTGGGCTTCTACAGATACGCAGTATCTT.

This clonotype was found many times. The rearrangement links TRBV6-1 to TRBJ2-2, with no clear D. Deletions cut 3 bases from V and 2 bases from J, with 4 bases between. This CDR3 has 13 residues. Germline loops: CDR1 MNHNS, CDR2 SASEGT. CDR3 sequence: CASSDRNTGELFF. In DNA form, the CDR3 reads TGTGCCAGCAGTGACAGAAACACCGGGGAGCTGTTTTTT.

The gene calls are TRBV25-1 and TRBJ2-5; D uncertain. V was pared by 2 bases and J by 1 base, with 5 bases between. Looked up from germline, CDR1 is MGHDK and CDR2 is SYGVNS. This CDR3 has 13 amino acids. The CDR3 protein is CASSEGGQETQYF. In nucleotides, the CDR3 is TGTGCCAGCAGTGAAGGCGGCCAAGAGACCCAGTACTTC.

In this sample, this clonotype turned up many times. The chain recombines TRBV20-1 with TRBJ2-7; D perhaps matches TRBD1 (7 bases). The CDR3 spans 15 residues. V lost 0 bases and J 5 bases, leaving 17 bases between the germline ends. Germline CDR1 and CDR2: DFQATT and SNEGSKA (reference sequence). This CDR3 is CSARERDRIIDEQYF. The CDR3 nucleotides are TGCAGTGCTAGAGAGCGGGACAGAATAATAGACGAGCAGTACTTC.

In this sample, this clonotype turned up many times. CDR3 loop: CASSISGTRGDNEQFF. CDR3 nucleotide sequence: TGTGCCAGTAGTATTAGCGGGACAAGGGGGGACAATGAGCAGTTCTTC. This chain connects TRBV19 to TRBJ2-1, with 8 positions matching TRBD2. V lost 3 bases, J lost 5 bases, and 9 bases stayed unmatched. This CDR3 contains 16 residues. CDR1 LNHDA and CDR2 SQIVND come from the germline V gene (reference sequence).

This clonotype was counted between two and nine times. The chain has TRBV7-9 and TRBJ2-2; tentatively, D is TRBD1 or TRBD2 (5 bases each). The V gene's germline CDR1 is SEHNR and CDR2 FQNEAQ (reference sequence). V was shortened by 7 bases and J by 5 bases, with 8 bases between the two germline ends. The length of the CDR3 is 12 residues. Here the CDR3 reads CASNWGTGELFF. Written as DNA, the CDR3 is TGTGCCAGCAATTGGGGGACCGGGGAGCTGTTTTTT.

The CDR3 region has the DNA TGTGCCAGCAGTCCGGGCAGCCCCCAAGGAAATTCACCCCTCCACTTT. This encodes CASSPGSPQGNSPLHF. V is TRBV27 and J is TRBJ1-6; no reliable D call. The CDR3 totals 16 residues. The germline V and J ends were trimmed by 5 bases and 7 bases, with 18 bases remaining between them. Germline lookup yields CDR1 MNHEY and CDR2 SMNVEV (reference sequence).

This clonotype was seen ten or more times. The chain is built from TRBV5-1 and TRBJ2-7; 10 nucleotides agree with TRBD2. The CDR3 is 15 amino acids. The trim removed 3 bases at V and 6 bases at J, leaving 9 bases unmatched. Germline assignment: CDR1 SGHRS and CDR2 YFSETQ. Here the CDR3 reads CASSSRTSGLGEQYF. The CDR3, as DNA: TGCGCCAGCAGCTCCCGGACTAGCGGCCTTGGCGAGCAGTACTTC.

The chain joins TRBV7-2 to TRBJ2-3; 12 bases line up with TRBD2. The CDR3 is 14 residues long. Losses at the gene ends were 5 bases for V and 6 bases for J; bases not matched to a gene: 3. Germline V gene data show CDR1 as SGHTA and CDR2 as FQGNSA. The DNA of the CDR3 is TGTGCCAGCAGCCCAGGACTAGCGGGGGATACGCAGTATTTT. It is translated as CASSPGLAGDTQYF.

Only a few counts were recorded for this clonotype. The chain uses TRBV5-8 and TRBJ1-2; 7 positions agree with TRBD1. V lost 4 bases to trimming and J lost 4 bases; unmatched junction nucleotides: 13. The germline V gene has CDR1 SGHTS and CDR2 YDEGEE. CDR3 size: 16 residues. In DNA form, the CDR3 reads TGTGCCAGCAGCCGATACGGACAGGACGGGCCCTATGGCTACACCTTC. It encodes CASSRYGQDGPYGYTF.

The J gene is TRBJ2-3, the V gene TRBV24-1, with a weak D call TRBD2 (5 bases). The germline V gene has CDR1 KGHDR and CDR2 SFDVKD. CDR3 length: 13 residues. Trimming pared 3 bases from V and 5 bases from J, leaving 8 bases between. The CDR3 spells CATSDGSLDTQYF. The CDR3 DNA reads TGTGCCACCAGTGATGGGAGTCTAGATACGCAGTATTTT.

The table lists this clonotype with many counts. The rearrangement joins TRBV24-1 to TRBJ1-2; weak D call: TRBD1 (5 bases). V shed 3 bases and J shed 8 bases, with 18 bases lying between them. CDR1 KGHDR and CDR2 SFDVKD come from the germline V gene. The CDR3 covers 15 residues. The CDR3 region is CATSDGREAGLGYTF. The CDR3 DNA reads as TGTGCCACCAGTGATGGGAGGGAAGCGGGACTCGGCTACACCTTC.

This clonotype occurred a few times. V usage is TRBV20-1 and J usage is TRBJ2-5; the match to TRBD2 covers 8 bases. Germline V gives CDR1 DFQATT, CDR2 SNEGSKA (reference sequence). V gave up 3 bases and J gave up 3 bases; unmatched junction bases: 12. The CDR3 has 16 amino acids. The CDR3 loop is CSASWSSGPGEETQYF. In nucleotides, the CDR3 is TGCAGTGCTAGTTGGTCTAGCGGGCCCGGGGAAGAGACCCAGTACTTC.

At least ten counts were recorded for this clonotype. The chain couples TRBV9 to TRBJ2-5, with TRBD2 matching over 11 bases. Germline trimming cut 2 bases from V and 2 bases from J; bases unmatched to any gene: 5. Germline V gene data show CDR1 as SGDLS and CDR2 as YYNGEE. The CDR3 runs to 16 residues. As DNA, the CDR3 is TGTGCCAGCAGCGTTGGGCTAGCGGGGGGTCAAGAGACCCAGTACTTC. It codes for CASSVGLAGGQETQYF.

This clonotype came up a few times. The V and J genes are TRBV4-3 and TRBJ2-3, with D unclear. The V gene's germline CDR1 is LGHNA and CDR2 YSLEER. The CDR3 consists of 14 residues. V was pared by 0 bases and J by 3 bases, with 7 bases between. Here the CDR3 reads CASSQDSGTDTQYF. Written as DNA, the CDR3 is TGCGCCAGCAGCCAAGACTCTGGAACAGATACGCAGTATTTT.

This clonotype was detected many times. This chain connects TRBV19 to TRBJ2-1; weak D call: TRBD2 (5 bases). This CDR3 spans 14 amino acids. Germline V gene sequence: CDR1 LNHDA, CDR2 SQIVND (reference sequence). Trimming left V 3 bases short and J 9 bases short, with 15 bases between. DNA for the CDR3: TGTGCCAGTAGTATCCTTCTGGTCGAGGGTGAGCAGTTCTTC. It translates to CASSILLVEGEQFF.

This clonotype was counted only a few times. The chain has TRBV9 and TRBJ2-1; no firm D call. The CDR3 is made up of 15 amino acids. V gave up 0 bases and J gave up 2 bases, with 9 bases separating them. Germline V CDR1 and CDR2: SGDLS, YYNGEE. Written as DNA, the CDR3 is TGTGCCAGCAGCGTAGTAGGGTCCACCTACAATGAGCAGTTCTTC. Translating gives CASSVVGSTYNEQFF.

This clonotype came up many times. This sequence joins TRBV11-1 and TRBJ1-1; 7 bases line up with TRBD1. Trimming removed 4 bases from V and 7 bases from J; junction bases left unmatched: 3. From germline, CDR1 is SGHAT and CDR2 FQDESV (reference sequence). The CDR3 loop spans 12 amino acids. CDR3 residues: CASSYRGDEAFF. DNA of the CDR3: TGTGCCAGCAGCTACAGGGGCGATGAAGCTTTCTTT.

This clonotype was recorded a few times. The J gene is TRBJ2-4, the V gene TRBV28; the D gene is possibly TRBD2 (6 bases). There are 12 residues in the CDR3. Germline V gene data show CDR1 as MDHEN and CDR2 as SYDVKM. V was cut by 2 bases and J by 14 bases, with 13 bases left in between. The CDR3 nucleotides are TGTGCCAGCAGTTTAGAAGGGAGGTATAAGTACTTC. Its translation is CASSLEGRYKYF.

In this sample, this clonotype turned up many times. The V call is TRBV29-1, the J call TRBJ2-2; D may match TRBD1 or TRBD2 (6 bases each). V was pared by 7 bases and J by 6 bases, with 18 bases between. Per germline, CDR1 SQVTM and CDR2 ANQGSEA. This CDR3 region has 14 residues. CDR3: CSAGWPGGSGELFF. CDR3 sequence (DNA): TGCAGCGCCGGGTGGCCCGGGGGCTCCGGGGAGCTGTTTTTT.

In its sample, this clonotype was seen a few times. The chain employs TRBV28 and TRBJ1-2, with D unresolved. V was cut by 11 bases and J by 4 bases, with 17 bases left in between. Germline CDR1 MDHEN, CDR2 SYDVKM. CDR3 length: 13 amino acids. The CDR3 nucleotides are TGTGCCGGTCGTCCAGGACCTCTCTATGGCTACACCTTC. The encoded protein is CAGRPGPLYGYTF.